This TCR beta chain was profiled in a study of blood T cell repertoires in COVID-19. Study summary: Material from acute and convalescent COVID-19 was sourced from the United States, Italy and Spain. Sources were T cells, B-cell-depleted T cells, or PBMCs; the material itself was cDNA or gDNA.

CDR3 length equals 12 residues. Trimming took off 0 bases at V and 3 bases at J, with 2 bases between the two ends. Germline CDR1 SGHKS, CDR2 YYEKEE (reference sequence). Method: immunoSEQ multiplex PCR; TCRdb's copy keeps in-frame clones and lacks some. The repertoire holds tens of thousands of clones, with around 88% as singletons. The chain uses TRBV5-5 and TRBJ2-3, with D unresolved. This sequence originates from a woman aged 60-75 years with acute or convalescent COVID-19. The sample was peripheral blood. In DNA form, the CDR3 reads TGTGCCAGCAGCTTGGCAACAGATACGCAGTATTTT. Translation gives CASSLATDTQYF. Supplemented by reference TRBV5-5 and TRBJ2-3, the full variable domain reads DAGVTQSPTHLIKTRGQQVTLRCSPISGHKSVSWYQQVLGQGPQFIFQYYEKEERGRGNFPDRFSARQFPNYSSELNVNALLLGDSALYLCASSLATDTQYFGPGTRLTVL.